This TCR beta chain was documented in a study of T cells in Graves' hyperthyroidism and ophthalmopathy. PBMCs stemmed from approximately 9.1 ml fresh peripheral blood. Amplified TCR beta CDR3 regions came from RNA transcripts. Carried out on the TCR CDR3, a first-round RT-PCR used the HTBI primer set. TCRdb recomputed calls from the multiplex PCR reads with MiXCR, one row per CDR3 protein. The sample lists 700,000 or so distinct CDR3 sequences; about 16% were seen once. This clonotype was found many times. The CDR3 consists of 16 residues. Germline assignment: CDR1 KGHSH and CDR2 LQKENI. Deletions cut 4 bases from V and 2 bases from J, with 16 bases between.

The TCR comes from a man younger than 35 with Graves' hyperthyroidism. The chain links TRBV18 to TRBJ2-3, with a weak D call TRBD1 (6 bases). Sequencing was carried out using blood. The CDR3, as DNA: TGTGCCAGCTCACGTCCCGGGACATATAACACAGATACGCAGTATTTT. Translation gives CASSRPGTYNTDTQYF.